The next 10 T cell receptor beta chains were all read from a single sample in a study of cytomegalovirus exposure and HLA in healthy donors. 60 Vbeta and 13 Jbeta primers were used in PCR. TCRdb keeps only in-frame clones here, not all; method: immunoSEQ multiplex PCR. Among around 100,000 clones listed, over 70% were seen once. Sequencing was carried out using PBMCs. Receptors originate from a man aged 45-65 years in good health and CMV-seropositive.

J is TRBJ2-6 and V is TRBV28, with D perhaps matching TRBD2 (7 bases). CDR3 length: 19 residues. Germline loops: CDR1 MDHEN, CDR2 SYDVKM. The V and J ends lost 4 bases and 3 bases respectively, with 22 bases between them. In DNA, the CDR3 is TGTGCCAGCAGTTACGCCGGGGCTAGCGGAGGGGGTGGGGCCAACGTCCTGACTTTC. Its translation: CASSYAGASGGGGANVLTF. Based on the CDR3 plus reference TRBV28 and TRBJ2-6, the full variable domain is DVKVTQSSRYLVKRTGEKVFLECVQDMDHENMFWYRQDPGLGLRLIYFSYDVKMKEKGDIPEGYSVSREKKERFSLILESASTNQTSMYLCASSYAGASGGGGANVLTFGAGSRLTVL.

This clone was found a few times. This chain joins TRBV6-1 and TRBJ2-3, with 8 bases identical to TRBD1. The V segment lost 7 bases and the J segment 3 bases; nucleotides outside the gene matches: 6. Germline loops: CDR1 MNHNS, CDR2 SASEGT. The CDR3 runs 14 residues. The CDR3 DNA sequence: TGTGCCAGCACCAGGGGGCTAGGTACAGATACGCAGTATTTT. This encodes CASTRGLGTDTQYF.

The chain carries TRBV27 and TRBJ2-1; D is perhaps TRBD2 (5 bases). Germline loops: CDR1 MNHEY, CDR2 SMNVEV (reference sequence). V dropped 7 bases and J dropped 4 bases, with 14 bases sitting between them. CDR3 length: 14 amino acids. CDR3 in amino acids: CASKVGVAYNEQFF. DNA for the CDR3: TGTGCCAGCAAGGTGGGAGTCGCATACAATGAGCAGTTCTTC.

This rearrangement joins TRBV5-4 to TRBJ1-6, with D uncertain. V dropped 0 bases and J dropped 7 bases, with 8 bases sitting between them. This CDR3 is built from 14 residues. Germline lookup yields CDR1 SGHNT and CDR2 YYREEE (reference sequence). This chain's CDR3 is CASSLERVNSPLHF. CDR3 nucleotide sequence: TGTGCCAGCAGCTTGGAGAGGGTCAATTCACCCCTCCACTTT.

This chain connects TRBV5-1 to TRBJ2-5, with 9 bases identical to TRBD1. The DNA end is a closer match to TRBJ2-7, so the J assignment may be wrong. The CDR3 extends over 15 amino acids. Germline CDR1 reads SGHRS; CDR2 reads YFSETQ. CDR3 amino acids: CASSAPGQGSYEQYF. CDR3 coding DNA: TGCGCCAGCAGCGCACCGGGACAGGGCTCCTACGAGCAGTACTTC.

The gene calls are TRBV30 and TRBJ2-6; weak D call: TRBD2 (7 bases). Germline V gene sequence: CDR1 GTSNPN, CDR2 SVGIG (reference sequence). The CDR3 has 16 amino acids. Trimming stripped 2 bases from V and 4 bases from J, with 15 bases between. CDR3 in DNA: TGTGCCTGGAGTCTAAGGGGGGGTTTCGGGGCCAACGTCCTGACTTTC. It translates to CAWSLRGGFGANVLTF.

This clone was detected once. The CDR3 nucleotides are TGTGCCATCAGTGAGGAGGGTGGTAGCGGGAGGGACCATAACTACAATGAGCAGTTCTTC. It translates to CAISEEGGSGRDHNYNEQFF. This chain links TRBV10-3 with TRBJ2-1; TRBD2 matches at 11 bases. V shed 2 bases, J shed 3 bases, and the junction held 15 bases outside the gene matches. Germline V gene lookup returns CDR1 ENHRY and CDR2 SYGVKD. There are 20 residues in the CDR3.

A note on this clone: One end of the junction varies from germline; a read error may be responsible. The CDR3 sequence: CSSSSVAGGISYEQYF. CDR3 DNA sequence: TGTTCCAGCAGCTCCGTAGCGGGAGGGATCTCCTACGAGCAGTACTTC. The rearrangement links TRBV7-9 to TRBJ2-7; 11 nucleotides align to TRBD2. The CDR3 runs 16 residues. Germline V gene data show CDR1 as SEHNR and CDR2 as FQNEAQ (reference sequence).

The CDR3 sequence: CASSTSPLAGNSYEQYF. CDR3 bases: TGCGCCAGCAGCACATCCCCCCTAGCGGGAAACTCCTACGAGCAGTACTTC. The chain couples TRBV5-1 to TRBJ2-7; the match to TRBD2 covers 9 bases. CDR3 length: 17 amino acids. With V trimmed by 4 bases and J by 0 bases, 11 bases remained unmatched. Germline CDR1 is SGHRS and CDR2 is YFSETQ.

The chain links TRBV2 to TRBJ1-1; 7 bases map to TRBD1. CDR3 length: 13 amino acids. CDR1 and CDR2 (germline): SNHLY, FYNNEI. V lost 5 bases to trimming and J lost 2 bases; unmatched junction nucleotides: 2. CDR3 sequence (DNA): TGTGCCAGCAGTCGACAGGGCAACACTGAAGCTTTCTTT. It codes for CASSRQGNTEAFF.